This T cell receptor beta chain was profiled in a study of T cell repertoires in aging, cancer and after chemotherapy. On the study more broadly: The whole study produced a dataset of several million TCR reads.

The germline V and J ends were trimmed by 4 bases and 5 bases, with 22 bases remaining between them. This CDR3 is 17 amino acids long. As to this clonotype: Its antigen remains unidentified.

Study results and caveats: In healthy donors, age-related TCR diversity loss mainly reflected lost richness. Compared with age-matched healthy donors, untreated hematological or solid cancer patients showed higher blood TCR clonality. In each cancer cohort, median generation probability increased across chemotherapy, suggesting thymic output rebounded.

Amplification of TCR beta used genomic DNA extracted from peripheral blood. Multiplex touch-down PCR with TRB-A/B primers amplified rearranged V-D-J TRB sequences. MiXCR was run by TCRdb on the multiplex PCR reads, yielding one entry per CDR3 protein. This table has about 9,400 distinct CDR3 sequences, under 45% appearing once. Sequencing was performed on blood. This TCR derives from a human donor in good health. V usage is TRBV12-3 or TRBV12-4 and J usage is TRBJ2-3; D perhaps matches TRBD2 (6 bases). This chain's CDR3 is CASSSFRDSLGGDTQYF. The CDR3 nucleotides read TGTGCCAGCAGTTCATTCCGGGACTCCCTTGGTGGAGATACGCAGTATTTT.